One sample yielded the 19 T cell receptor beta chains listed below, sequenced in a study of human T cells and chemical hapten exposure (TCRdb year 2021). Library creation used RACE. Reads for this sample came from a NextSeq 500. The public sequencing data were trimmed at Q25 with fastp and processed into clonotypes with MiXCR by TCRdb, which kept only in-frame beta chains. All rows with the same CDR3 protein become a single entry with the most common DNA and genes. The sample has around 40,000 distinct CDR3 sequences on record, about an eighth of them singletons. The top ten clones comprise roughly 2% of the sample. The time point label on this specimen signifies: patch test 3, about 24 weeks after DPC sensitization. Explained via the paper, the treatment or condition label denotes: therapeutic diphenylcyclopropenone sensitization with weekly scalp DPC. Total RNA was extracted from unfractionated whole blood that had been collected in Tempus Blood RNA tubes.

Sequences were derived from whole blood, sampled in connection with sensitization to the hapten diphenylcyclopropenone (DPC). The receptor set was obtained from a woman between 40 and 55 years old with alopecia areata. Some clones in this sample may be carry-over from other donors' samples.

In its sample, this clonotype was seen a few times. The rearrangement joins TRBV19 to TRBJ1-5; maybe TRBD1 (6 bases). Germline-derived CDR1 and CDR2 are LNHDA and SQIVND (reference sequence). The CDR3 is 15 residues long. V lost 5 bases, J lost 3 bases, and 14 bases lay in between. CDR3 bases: TGTGCCAGTAGTTCGCTAGGACAGAACAATCAGCCCCAGCATTTT. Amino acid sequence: CASSSLGQNNQPQHF.

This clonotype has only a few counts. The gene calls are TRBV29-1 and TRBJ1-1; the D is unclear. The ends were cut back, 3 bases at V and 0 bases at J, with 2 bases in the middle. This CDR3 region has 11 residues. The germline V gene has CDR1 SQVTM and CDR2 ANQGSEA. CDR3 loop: CSVEMNTEAFF. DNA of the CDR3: TGCAGCGTTGAGATGAACACTGAAGCTTTCTTT.

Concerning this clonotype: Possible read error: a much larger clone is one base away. The chain's CDR3 is CASSPGQALAVQESQYF. CDR3 nucleotide sequence: TGTGCCAGCAGCCCCGGACAGGCCCTAGCGGTCCAAGAGTCCCAGTACTTC. The chain couples TRBV7-8 to TRBJ2-5; D may match TRBD1 or TRBD2 (7 bases each). The germline V gene encodes CDR1 SGHVS and CDR2 FQNEAQ. The CDR3 totals 17 residues.

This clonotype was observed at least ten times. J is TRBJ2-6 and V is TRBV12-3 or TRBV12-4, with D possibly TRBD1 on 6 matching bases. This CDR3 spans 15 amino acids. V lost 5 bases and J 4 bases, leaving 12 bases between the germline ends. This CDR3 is CASSPRGYGANVLTF. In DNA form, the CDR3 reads TGTGCCAGCAGTCCAAGGGGGTACGGGGCCAACGTCCTGACTTTC.

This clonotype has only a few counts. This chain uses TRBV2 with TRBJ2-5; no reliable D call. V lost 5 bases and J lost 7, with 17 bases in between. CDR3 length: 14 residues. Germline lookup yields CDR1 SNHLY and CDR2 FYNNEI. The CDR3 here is CASSRDSKSGTQYF. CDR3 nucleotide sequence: TGTGCCAGCAGTAGGGATTCAAAATCGGGGACCCAGTACTTC. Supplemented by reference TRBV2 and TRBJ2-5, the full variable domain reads EPEVTQTPSHQVTQMGQEVILRCVPISNHLYFYWYRQILGQKVEFLVSFYNNEISEKSEIFDDQFSVERPDGSNFTLKIRSTKLEDSAMYFCASSRDSKSGTQYFGPGTRLLVL.

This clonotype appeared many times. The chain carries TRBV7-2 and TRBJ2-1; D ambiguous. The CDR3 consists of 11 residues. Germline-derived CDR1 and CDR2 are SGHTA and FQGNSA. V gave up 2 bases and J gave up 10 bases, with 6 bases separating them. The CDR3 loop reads CASSLSHEQFF. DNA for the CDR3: TGTGCCAGCAGCTTAAGTCACGAGCAGTTCTTC.

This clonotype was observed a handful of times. CDR3 protein: CASSQGGGGLAEQFF. The CDR3 nucleotides read TGCGCCAGCAGCCAAGGAGGCGGGGGGTTGGCTGAGCAGTTCTTC. The chain employs TRBV4-1 and TRBJ2-1; 8 bases match TRBD2. The CDR3 extends over 15 amino acids. After removal of 1 base from V and 9 bases from J, the junction contained 8 bases not matched to a gene. Germline CDR1 MGHRA, CDR2 YSYEKL.

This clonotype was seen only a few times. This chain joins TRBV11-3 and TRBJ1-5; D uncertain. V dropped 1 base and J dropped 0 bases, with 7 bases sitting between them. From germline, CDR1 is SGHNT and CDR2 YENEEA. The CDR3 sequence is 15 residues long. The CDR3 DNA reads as TGTGCCAGCAGCTTAGTGGCAGGTAGCAATCAGCCCCAGCATTTT. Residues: CASSLVAGSNQPQHF. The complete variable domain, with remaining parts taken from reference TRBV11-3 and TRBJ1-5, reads EAGVVQSPRYKIIEKKQPVAFWCNPISGHNTLYWYLQNLGQGPELLIRYENEEAVDDSQLPKDRFSAERLKGVDSTLKIQPAELGDSAVYLCASSLVAGSNQPQHFGDGTRLSIL.

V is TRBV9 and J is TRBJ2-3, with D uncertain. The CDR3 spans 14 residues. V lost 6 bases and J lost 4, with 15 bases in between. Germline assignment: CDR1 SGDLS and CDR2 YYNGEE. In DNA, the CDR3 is TGTGCCAGCACCCTCGCGACTGCGTCAGATACGCAGTATTTT. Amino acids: CASTLATASDTQYF.

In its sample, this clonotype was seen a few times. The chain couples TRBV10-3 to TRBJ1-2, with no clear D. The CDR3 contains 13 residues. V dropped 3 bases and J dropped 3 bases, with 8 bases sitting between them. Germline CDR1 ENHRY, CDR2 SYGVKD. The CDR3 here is CAISDSSDYGYTF. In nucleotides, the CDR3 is TGTGCCATCAGTGACTCCTCAGACTATGGCTACACCTTC.

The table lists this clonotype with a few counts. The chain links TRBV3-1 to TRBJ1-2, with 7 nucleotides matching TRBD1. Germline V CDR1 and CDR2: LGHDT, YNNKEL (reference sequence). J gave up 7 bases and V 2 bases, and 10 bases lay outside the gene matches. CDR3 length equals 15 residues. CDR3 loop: CASSQSDRVQSGYTF. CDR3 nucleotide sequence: TGTGCCAGCAGCCAATCCGACAGGGTCCAAAGTGGCTACACCTTC.

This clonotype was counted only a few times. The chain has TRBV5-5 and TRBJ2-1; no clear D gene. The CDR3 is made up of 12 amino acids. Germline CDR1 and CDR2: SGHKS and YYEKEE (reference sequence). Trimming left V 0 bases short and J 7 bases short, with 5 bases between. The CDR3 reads CASSLVRNEQFF. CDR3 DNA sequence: TGTGCCAGCAGCTTGGTTAGGAATGAGCAGTTCTTC.

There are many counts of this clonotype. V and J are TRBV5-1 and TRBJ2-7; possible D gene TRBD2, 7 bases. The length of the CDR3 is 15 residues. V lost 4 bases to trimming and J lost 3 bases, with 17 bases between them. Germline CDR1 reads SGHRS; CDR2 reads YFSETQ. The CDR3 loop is CASSPGGRGFYEQYF. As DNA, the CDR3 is TGCGCCAGCAGCCCCGGGGGGCGGGGGTTCTACGAGCAGTACTTC.

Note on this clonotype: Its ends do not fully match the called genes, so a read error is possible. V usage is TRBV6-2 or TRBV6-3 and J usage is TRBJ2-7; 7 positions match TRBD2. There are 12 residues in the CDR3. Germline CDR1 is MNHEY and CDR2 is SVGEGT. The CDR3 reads CACRDYSYEQYF. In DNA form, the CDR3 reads TGTGCCTGCAGGGACTATTCCTACGAGCAGTACTTC.

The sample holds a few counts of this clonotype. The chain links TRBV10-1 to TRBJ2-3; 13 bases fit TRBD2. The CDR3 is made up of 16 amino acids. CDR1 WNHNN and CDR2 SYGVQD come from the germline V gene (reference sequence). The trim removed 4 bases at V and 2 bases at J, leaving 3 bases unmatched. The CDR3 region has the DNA TGCGCCAGCAGTGGACTAGCGGGAGGAATCACAGATACGCAGTATTTT. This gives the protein CASSGLAGGITDTQYF.

DNA of the CDR3: TGTGCCAGCAGTTTCCCCCCCCCAGATACGCAGTATTTT. Translating gives CASSFPPPDTQYF. This chain links TRBV27 with TRBJ2-3; D ambiguous. This CDR3 spans 13 amino acids. Trimming removed 3 bases at V and 4 bases at J, with 8 bases between. Germline CDR1 reads MNHEY; CDR2 reads SMNVEV (reference sequence).

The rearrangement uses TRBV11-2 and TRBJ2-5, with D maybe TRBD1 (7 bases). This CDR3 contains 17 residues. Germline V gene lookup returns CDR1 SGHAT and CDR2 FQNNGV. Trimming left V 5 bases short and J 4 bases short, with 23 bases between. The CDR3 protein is CASSPTDSRRGRETQYF. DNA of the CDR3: TGTGCCAGCAGCCCAACCGACTCTCGGAGGGGGCGAGAGACCCAGTACTTC.

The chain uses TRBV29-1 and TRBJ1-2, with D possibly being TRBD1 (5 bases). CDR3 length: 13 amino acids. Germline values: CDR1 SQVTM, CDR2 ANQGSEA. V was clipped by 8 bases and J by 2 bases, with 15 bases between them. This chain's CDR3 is CSSARGGNYGYTF. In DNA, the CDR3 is TGCAGCTCTGCTCGCGGGGGAAACTATGGCTACACCTTC.

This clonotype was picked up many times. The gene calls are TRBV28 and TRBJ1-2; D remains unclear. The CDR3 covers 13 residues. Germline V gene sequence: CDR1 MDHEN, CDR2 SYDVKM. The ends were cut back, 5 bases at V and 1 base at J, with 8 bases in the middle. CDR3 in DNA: TGTGCCAGCAGTCCAGGAGTTAACTATGGCTACACCTTC. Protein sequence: CASSPGVNYGYTF.